This T cell receptor beta chain is from a study of response to subunit inactivated influenza vaccine. Study-wide results and limits: Authors suggested each seasonal flu vaccination may recruit only limited numbers of new T cells.

This CDR3 comprises 13 residues. V lost 6 bases, J lost 5 bases, and 5 bases stayed unmatched. This clonotype was observed a handful of times. Its target is unknown. TCRdb used MiXCR to reprocess the RT-PCR reads, holding one entry per CDR3 protein. This sample carries 550,000 to 800,000 distinct CDR3 sequences, approximately 15% of them seen once, and the ten largest clones take 5.5% to 7%. The V gene is TRBV12-3 or TRBV12-4, the J gene TRBJ1-2; TRBD1 matches at 8 bases. The input for sequencing was PBMCs from blood, taken approximately 15 days before vaccination. This TCR derives from a man aged 45-60 years who received an inactivated influenza vaccine. The CDR3 DNA follows: TGTGCCAGCAGCCAGGACAGGGAATATGGCTACACCTTC. It codes for CASSQDREYGYTF.